These T cell receptor beta chains were read from a single sample in a study of CDR3 diversity in severe acne. MiXCR was run by TCRdb on the PCR reads, yielding one entry per CDR3 protein. Of more than 85,000 distinct CDR3 sequences listed, roughly half are singletons. The sample comprised blood. These TCRs come from a male donor with acne. Each CDR3 is given with its conserved first and last residue. A D gene is named only where the DNA matches it firmly. A row's size may be missing; if present it is once, few, many or a size class.

v_call	d_call	j_call	clone_size	cdr3_nt	cdr3_aa
TRBV20-1	TRBD1	TRBJ2-5	-	TGCAGTGCTAGTACAGGGGGCCTGGAGACCCAGTACTTC	CSASTGGLETQYF
TRBV25-1	TRBD1	TRBJ1-1	-	TGTGCCAGCGGGGGGAGGGGGCGCACTGAAGCTTTCTTT	CASGGRGRTEAFF
TRBV11-2	-	TRBJ2-2	-	TGTGCCAGCAGCAAGACGACAACAGGGGAGCTGTTTTTT	CASSKTTTGELFF
TRBV11-2	-	TRBJ2-1	-	TGTGCCAGCAGCCCCAGGGTTTATCAGGGAACCAATGAGCAGTTCTTC	CASSPRVYQGTNEQFF
TRBV29-1	-	TRBJ2-1	many	TGCAGCGTTGAATCTCCTGACCGGCGTTCGTACAATGAGCAGTTCTTC	CSVESPDRRSYNEQFF
TRBV20-1	TRBD2	TRBJ2-2	-	TGCAGTGCTAGTACTAGCGGGACTAGTGGCGGGGAGCTGTTTTTT	CSASTSGTSGGELFF
TRBV27	-	TRBJ1-6	few	TGTGCCAGCAGTTTTACCACCGGGACGGCCAATTCACCCCTCCGCTTT	CASSFTTGTANSPLRF
TRBV7-3	-	TRBJ2-1	-	-	CASSFYICSARVVFYNEQFF
TRBV9	TRBD2	TRBJ2-1	-	TGTGCCAGCAGCGATAGAACTAGCGGGAAATACAGTGAGCAGTTCTTC	CASSDRTSGKYSEQFF
TRBV10-3	TRBD1	TRBJ2-7	-	TGTGCCACCCTGAGTGGGACAGGGGAACCCTACGAGCAGTACTTC	CATLSGTGEPYEQYF
TRBV6-2/TRBV6-3	-	TRBJ1-6	-	TGTGCCAGCAGCAAGCCGCCGTCACCCCTCCACTTT	CASSKPPSPLHF
TRBV7-8	-	TRBJ1-2	-	TGTGCCAGCAGCTTAGGACGGGTGGCTGGCTACACCTTC	CASSLGRVAGYTF
TRBV6-5	TRBD2	TRBJ2-7	few	TGTGCCACCGGAGCGGGAGGGTCCTACGAGCAGTACTTC	CATGAGGSYEQYF
TRBV7-9	TRBD1	TRBJ2-5	-	TGTGCCAGCAGCAATGCGACAGGGAATCAGCCCCAGTACTTC	CASSNATGNQPQYF
TRBV27	TRBD1	TRBJ1-1	few	TGTGCCAGTAGCAGAGGGACAGCACGAAGGAACACTGAAGCTTTCTTT	CASSRGTARRNTEAFF
TRBV20-1	TRBD1	TRBJ2-3	many	TGCAGTGCTAGAGATGGGGCCCCGGGGACAGGGAGTCGGACGCAGTATTTT	CSARDGAPGTGSRTQYF
TRBV20-1	TRBD1	TRBJ1-6	-	TGCAGTGCTTGGGACAGGGCCTATAATTCACCCCTCCACTTT	CSAWDRAYNSPLHF
TRBV2	-	TRBJ2-7	-	TGTGCCAGCCTGGGCAGGGTATGGGACGAGCAGTACTTC	CASLGRVWDEQYF
TRBV7-9	TRBD2	TRBJ2-1	many	TGTGCCAGCAGCTCGCTGCGGGAGAGGAATGAGCAGTTCTTC	CASSSLRERNEQFF
TRBV19	-	TRBJ1-3	many	TGTGCCAGTAGTATACGGAACTCTGGAAACACCATATATTTT	CASSIRNSGNTIYF
TRBV7-9	-	TRBJ2-6	few	TGTGCCACCACGAGAGGTCAGGTCTCCTACTCTGGGGCCAACGTCCTGACTTTC	CATTRGQVSYSGANVLTF
TRBV12-3/TRBV12-4	-	TRBJ1-2	many	TGTGCCAGCAGTTTGGCGGGGTTTGGCTACACCTTC	CASSLAGFGYTF
TRBV5-4	-	TRBJ2-1	-	TGTGCCAGCAGCCCGGGGGATTCCTACAAAGAGCAGTTCTTC	CASSPGDSYKEQFF
TRBV20-1	TRBD2	TRBJ2-3	-	TGCAGTGCCAGAACTAGCGGGGTCCGGGATACGCAGTATTTT	CSARTSGVRDTQYF
TRBV10-3	-	TRBJ2-7	-	TGTGCCATCACAGACGACGGAGACTCCTACGAGCAGTACTTC	CAITDDGDSYEQYF
TRBV7-9	TRBD2	TRBJ2-1	many	TGTGCCAGCAGCCCTCAGGGACTAGGGTTGAATGAGCAGTTCTTC	CASSPQGLGLNEQFF
TRBV28	TRBD2	TRBJ2-7	-	TGTGCCAGCAGTTTTCTGGGGGAGGGAACGTCCTACGAGCAGTACTTC	CASSFLGEGTSYEQYF
TRBV7-4	TRBD1	TRBJ2-5	-	TGTGCCAGCAGCCCTAAAACAGGGGGCCGGGAGACCCAGTACTTC	CASSPKTGGRETQYF
TRBV7-9	TRBD2	TRBJ2-3	once	TGTGCCAGCAGCCCTCGACTAGCGGGAGTATTAACAGATACGCAGTATTTT	CASSPRLAGVLTDTQYF
TRBV9	-	TRBJ1-4	once	TGTGCCAGCAAAAAAGGGGGTTTGGGAAATGAAAAACTGTTTTTT	CASKKGGLGNEKLFF
TRBV7-7	-	TRBJ2-5	-	TGTGCTAGCAGCTCCCAAACAGGACAACCCTTCCAAGAGACCCAGTACTTC	CASSSQTGQPFQETQYF
TRBV25-1	TRBD1	TRBJ1-2	-	TGTGCCAGCAGTGTCCGGTCAGGGGGCCATGGCTACACCTTC	CASSVRSGGHGYTF
TRBV4-1	-	TRBJ1-5	-	TGCGCCAGCAGCCAAGACTCCAGGGTAGGAAATCAGCCCCAGCATTTT	CASSQDSRVGNQPQHF
TRBV25-1	-	TRBJ1-1	-	TGTGCCACTACTAGGACGGGGAACACTGAAGCTTTCTTT	CATTRTGNTEAFF
TRBV9	-	TRBJ2-5	-	TGTGCCAGCAGCGCCTCCCAGGGGGGGGAGACCCAGTACTTC	CASSASQGGETQYF
TRBV3-1	TRBD2	TRBJ2-1	-	TGTGCCAGCAGCCCCCCCGGGGCGGGAGGGCCTTTGTACAATGAGCAGTTCTTC	CASSPPGAGGPLYNEQFF
TRBV7-3	-	TRBJ1-1	many	TGTGCCAGCAGCTTAACAGGGGATACTTACACTGAAGCTTTCTTT	CASSLTGDTYTEAFF
TRBV7-3	-	TRBJ2-7	-	TGTGCCAGCAGCTTAGACCTACAGGCCGGTTTACGCGACGAGCAGTACTTC	CASSLDLQAGLRDEQYF
TRBV2	-	TRBJ1-6	-	TGTGCCAGCAGTGAAGCCAACAGGGTCAATTCACCCCTCCACTTT	CASSEANRVNSPLHF
TRBV7-9	-	TRBJ2-2	-	TGTGCCAGCAGCTTAGGTTGGGGAGGCAAAACCGGGGAGCTGTTTTTT	CASSLGWGGKTGELFF
TRBV15	-	TRBJ2-1	medium-sized	TGTGCCACCAGCAGAGAGGCTAATTACAATGAGCAGTTCTTC	CATSREANYNEQFF
TRBV5-6	-	TRBJ2-7	-	TGTGCCAGCAGCTTGGAGGGAAATTTCTACGAGCCGTCCTTC	CASSLEGNFYEPSF
TRBV28	-	TRBJ2-7	-	TGTGCCAGCAGTTCCCTAACCGGGACTTGGCACTACGAGCAGTACTTC	CASSSLTGTWHYEQYF